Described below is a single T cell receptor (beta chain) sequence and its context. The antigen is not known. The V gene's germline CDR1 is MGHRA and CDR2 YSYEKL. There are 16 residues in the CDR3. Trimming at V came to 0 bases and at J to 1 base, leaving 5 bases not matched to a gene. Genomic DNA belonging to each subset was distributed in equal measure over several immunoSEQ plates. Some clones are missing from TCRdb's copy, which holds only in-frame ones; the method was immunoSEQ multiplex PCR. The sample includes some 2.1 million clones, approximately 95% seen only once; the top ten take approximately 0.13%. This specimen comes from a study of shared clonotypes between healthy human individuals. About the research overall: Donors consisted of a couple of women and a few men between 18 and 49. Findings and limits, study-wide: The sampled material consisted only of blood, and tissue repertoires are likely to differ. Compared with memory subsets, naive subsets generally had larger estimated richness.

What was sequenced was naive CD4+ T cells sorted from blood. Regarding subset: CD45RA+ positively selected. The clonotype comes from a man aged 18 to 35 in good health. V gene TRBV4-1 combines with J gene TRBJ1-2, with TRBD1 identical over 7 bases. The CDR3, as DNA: TGCGCCAGCAGCCAAGAACCAGACAGGGTTAACTATGGCTACACCTTC. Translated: CASSQEPDRVNYGYTF.